Shown below are 7 T cell receptor beta chains from a single sample sequenced in a study of CD8+ T cells in alopecia areata (dated by TCRdb to the late 2010s). The library was generated by the immunoSEQ multiplex PCR assay. RNA was extracted from all samples and reverse transcribed into cDNA as template for TCR sequencing. The clones in this table, taken by TCRdb from immuneACCESS, are in-frame only. Not every clone is retained; where verified, under half of the shortfall comes from an unresolved V gene, and the cause of the rest is unknown. Present in this sample are more than 150,000 clones, around 49% of which were seen just once. Together, the top ten hold over 9.5% of the sample. This sample's treatment or condition label indicates: oral pan-JAK inhibitor, 5-10 mg twice daily. The sample consisted of CD8+ T cells sorted from blood, taken around week 54, from a patient treated with tofacitinib. The source is a human donor with alopecia areata.

The chain couples TRBV13 to TRBJ2-7; D is unresolved. This CDR3 contains 14 residues. Germline V gene lookup returns CDR1 PRHDT and CDR2 FYEKMQ (reference sequence). Trimming took 5 bases from V and 5 from J, leaving 16 bases between them. DNA of the CDR3: TGTGCCAGCAGCCTTGGACCCCGCCCGCACGAGCAGTACTTC. The encoded protein is CASSLGPRPHEQYF.

The chain has TRBV30 and TRBJ2-3; D call uncertain. Germline V gene sequence: CDR1 GTSNPN, CDR2 SVGIG (reference sequence). V lost 5 bases to trimming and J lost 6 bases, with 15 bases between them. The CDR3 has 13 amino acids. In DNA form, the CDR3 reads TGTGCCTGGGGCCGCGTTAACGGGGATACGCAGTATTTT. This encodes CAWGRVNGDTQYF.

The V call is TRBV30, the J call TRBJ1-1; TRBD1 agrees at 8 bases. The J segment lost 4 bases and the V segment lost 7 bases, leaving 8 bases of the junction unmatched. Germline values: CDR1 GTSNPN, CDR2 SVGIG (reference sequence). The CDR3 contains 13 residues. The CDR3 sequence is CASVGGQGTEAFF. CDR3 sequence (DNA): TGTGCCTCCGTGGGCGGACAGGGCACTGAAGCTTTCTTT.

Here the CDR3 reads CSATGLAGETDTQYF. The DNA for the CDR3 is TGCAGCGCTACCGGACTAGCGGGGGAAACAGATACGCAGTATTTT. The chain is built from TRBV29-1 and TRBJ2-3, with 13 bases lining up with TRBD2. The CDR3 is 15 residues long. Germline CDR1 reads SQVTM; CDR2 reads ANQGSEA. With V trimmed by 7 bases and J by 3 bases, 7 bases remained unmatched.

This clone has just a few counts. The V and J genes are TRBV5-4 and TRBJ1-1, with a tentative D call TRBD1 (5 bases). Germline V gives CDR1 SGHNT, CDR2 YYREEE (reference sequence). V was pared by 0 bases and J by 1 base, with 10 bases between. The CDR3 extends over 15 amino acids. The CDR3 reads CASSLERGRNTEAFF. The CDR3 bases are TGTGCCAGCAGCTTGGAGAGGGGACGGAACACTGAAGCTTTCTTT.

The chain employs TRBV2 and TRBJ2-1, with D unresolved. Germline CDR1 and CDR2: SNHLY and FYNNEI. The CDR3 totals 12 residues. Between the trimmed V and J ends, which lost 10 bases and 15 bases, there was a span of 22 bases. CDR3 residues: CATTPAASSGFF. In nucleotides, the CDR3 is TGTGCCACCACCCCGGCCGCCTCCTCAGGGTTCTTC. Full variable domain (missing parts from reference TRBV2 and TRBJ2-1): EPEVTQTPSHQVTQMGQEVILRCVPISNHLYFYWYRQILGQKVEFLVSFYNNEISEKSEIFDDQFSVERPDGSNFTLKIRSTKLEDSAMYFCATTPAASSGFFGPGTRLTVL.

This clone was observed once. The chain links TRBV30 to TRBJ1-4; D is possibly TRBD1 (5 bases). This CDR3 is built from 14 residues. The germline V gene encodes CDR1 GTSNPN and CDR2 SVGIG (reference sequence). V lost 5 bases to trimming and J lost 7 bases, with 17 bases between them. The CDR3 sequence: CAWGPAGHLEKLFF. The DNA for the CDR3 is TGTGCCTGGGGACCCGCCGGACACCTTGAAAAACTGTTTTTT.